Below are 5 T cell receptor beta chains sequenced from a single sample in a study of blood T cell repertoires in COVID-19. Method: immunoSEQ multiplex PCR; TCRdb's copy keeps in-frame clones and lacks some. The profile covers around 69,000 clones, with 85% to 90% appearing a single time and about 4.9% taken by the ten largest. The specimen sequenced was peripheral blood. The receptor source for this set is a woman between 45 and 65 years old with active COVID-19.

This clone has a handful of counts. The chain combines TRBV29-1 with TRBJ2-7, with 11 bases aligning to TRBD1. Trimming took 6 bases from V and 5 from J; bases not matched to a gene: 9. The CDR3 spans 14 residues. Germline V gene data show CDR1 as SQVTM and CDR2 as ANQGSEA. CDR3 loop: CSVPGTGGMNEQYF. In DNA form, the CDR3 reads TGCAGCGTGCCCGGGACAGGGGGTATGAACGAGCAGTACTTC.

The rearrangement links TRBV11-2 to TRBJ2-6, with D hard to call. The germline V gene has CDR1 SGHAT and CDR2 FQNNGV. V lost 6 bases and J 2 bases, leaving 8 bases between the germline ends. CDR3 length: 14 residues. The CDR3 sequence is CASSRVPGANVLTF. The DNA for the CDR3 is TGTGCCAGCAGTCGGGTCCCTGGGGCCAACGTCCTGACTTTC.

V gene TRBV5-1 combines with J gene TRBJ2-3; D might be TRBD2 (6 bases). The CDR3 is 13 amino acids. From germline, CDR1 is SGHRS and CDR2 YFSETQ. V was pared by 1 base and J by 8 bases, with 11 bases between. For the CDR3, the DNA is TGCGCCAGCAGCTTGTCGGGAGAGTCTACGCAGTATTTT. As protein: CASSLSGESTQYF.

V gene TRBV24-1 combines with J gene TRBJ1-2; no definite D call. Germline assignment: CDR1 KGHDR and CDR2 SFDVKD. V lost 3 bases, J lost 2 bases, and 9 bases lay in between. The CDR3 covers 14 residues. This CDR3 reads CATSDPRGNYGYTF. CDR3 DNA: TGTGCCACCAGTGATCCCCGCGGGAACTATGGCTACACCTTC.

The V and J genes are TRBV10-3 and TRBJ2-7; TRBD1 matches 11 bases. Per germline, CDR1 ENHRY and CDR2 SYGVKD. The CDR3 consists of 13 residues. The J segment lost 6 bases and the V segment lost 5 bases, leaving 3 bases of the junction unmatched. The CDR3 here is CAISRDRGGEQYF. Here the CDR3 DNA reads TGTGCCATCAGTAGGGACAGGGGGGGCGAGCAGTACTTC.